This T cell receptor (beta chain) appears in the sequencing data of a study of identical twins. Study-wide results and limits: Possibly, invariant MAIT and iNKT cells partly confounded zero-insertion analyses. Abundant cord blood beta clonotypes carried fewer insertions; memory repertoires showed none.

Germline-derived CDR1 and CDR2 are SGHDT and YYEEEE. V was shortened by 2 bases and J by 8 bases, with 8 bases between the two germline ends. This CDR3 region has 12 residues. MiXCR, applied by TCRdb to the 5' RACE reads, yields one record per CDR3 protein. The table records about 150,000 distinct CDR3 sequences, under 4.5% of them present only once. In its sample, this clonotype was seen many times. Its target is not known. The sequence came from a man aged 18 to 30 in good health. Material: memory T cells sorted from blood. This chain connects TRBV5-6 to TRBJ2-1; perhaps TRBD1 as D (5 bases). CDR3 region: CASSFRTYEQFF. The CDR3 nucleotides read TGTGCCAGCAGCTTCCGGACATATGAGCAGTTCTTC.